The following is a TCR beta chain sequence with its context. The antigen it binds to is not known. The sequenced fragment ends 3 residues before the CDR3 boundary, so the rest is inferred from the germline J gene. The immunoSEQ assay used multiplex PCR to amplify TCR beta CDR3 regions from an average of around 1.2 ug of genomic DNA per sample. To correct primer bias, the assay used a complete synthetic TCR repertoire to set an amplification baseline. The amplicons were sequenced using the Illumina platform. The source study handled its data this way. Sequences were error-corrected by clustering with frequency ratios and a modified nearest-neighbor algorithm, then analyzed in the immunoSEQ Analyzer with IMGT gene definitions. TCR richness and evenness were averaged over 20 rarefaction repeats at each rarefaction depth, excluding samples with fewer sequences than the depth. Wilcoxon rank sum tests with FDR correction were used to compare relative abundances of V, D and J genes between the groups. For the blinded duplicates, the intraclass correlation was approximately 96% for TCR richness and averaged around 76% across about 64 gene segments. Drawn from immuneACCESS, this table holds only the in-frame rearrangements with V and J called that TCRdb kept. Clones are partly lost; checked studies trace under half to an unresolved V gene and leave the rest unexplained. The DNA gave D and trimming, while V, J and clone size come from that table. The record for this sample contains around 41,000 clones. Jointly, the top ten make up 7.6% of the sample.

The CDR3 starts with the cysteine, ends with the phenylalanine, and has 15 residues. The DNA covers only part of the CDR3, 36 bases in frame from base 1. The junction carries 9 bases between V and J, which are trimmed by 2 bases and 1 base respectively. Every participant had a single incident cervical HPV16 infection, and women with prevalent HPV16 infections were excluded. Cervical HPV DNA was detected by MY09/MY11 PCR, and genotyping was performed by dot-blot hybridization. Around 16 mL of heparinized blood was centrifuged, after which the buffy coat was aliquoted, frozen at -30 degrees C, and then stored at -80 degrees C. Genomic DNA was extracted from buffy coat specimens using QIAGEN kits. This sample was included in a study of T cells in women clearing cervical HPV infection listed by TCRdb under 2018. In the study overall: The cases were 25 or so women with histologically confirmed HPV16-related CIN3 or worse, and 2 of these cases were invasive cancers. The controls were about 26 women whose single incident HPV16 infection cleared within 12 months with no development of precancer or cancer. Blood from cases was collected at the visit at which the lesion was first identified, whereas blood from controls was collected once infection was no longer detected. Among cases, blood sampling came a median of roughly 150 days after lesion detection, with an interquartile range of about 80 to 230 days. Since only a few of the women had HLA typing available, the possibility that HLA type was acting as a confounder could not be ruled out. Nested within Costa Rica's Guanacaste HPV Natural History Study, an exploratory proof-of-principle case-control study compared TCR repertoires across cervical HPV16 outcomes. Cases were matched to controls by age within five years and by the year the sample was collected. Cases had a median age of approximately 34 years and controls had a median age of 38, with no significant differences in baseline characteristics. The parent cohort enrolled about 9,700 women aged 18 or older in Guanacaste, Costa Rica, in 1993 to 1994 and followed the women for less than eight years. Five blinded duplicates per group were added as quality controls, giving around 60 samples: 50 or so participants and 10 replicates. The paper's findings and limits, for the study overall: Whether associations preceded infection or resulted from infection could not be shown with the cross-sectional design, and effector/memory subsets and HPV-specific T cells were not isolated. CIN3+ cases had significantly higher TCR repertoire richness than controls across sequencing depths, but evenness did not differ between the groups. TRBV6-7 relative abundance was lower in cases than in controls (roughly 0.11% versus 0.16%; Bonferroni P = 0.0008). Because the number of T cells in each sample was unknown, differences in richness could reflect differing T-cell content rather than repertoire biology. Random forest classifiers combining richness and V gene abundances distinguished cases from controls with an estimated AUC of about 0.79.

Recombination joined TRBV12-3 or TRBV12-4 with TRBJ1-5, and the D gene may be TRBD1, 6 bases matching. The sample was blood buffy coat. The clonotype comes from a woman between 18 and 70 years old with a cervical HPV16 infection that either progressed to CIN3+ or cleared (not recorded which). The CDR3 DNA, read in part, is TGTGCCAGCAGTTTACAGGGGATGAGCAATCAGCCC. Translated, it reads CASSLQGMSNQP. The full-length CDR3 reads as CASSLQGMSNQPQHF.